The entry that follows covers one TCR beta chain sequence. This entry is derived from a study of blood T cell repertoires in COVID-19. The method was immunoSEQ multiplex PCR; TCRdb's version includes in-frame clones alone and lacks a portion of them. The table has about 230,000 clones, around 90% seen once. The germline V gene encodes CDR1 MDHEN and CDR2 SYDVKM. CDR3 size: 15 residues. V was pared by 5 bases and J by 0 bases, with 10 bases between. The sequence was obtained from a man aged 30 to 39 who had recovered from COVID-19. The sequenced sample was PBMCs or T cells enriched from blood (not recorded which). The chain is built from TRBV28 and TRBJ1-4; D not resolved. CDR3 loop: CASSNYRATNEKLFF. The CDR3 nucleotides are TGTGCCAGCAGTAATTACAGAGCAACTAATGAAAAACTGTTTTTT.